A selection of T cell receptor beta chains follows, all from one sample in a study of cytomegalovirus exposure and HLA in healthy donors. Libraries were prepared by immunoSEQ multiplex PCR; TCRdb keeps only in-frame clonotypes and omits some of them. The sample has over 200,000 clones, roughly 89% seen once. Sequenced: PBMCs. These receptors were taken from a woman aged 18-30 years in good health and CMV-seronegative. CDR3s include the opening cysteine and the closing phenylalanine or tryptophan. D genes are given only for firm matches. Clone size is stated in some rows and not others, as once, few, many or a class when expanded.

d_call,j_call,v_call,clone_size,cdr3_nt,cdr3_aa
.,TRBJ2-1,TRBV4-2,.,TGTGCCAGCAGCCACGTTAGGGGGGGGCCCAATGAGCAGTTCTTC,CASSHVRGGPNEQFF
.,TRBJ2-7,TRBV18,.,TGTGCCAGCTCACCGGAACCTAGCTCCTACGAGCAGTACTTC,CASSPEPSSYEQYF
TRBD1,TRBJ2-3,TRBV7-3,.,TGTGCCAGCAGCTTCGGGTCGTGGACAGGGCGTACCTCAGATACGCAGTATTTT,CASSFGSWTGRTSDTQYF
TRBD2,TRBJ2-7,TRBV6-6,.,TGTGCCAGCAGCGCACGGGGGGAGACGTACGAGCAGTACTTC,CASSARGETYEQYF
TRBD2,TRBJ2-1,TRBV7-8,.,TGTGCCAGCAGCTTGGGACTAGCGGGAGGGTGGGGCATGGATGAGCAGTTCTTC,CASSLGLAGGWGMDEQFF
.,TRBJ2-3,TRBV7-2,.,TGTGCCAGCAGCTTAGAACAGACAGATACGCAGTATTTT,CASSLEQTDTQYF
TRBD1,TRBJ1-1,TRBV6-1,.,TGTGCCAGCAGTGTAGGACAGGGACCAATGAACACTGAAGCTTTCTTT,CASSVGQGPMNTEAFF
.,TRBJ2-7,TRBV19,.,TGTGCCAGTAGTACAAGACGGAGTACCTACGAGCAGTACTTC,CASSTRRSTYEQYF
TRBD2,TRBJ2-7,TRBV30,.,TGTGCCTGGAGTGTTTTCGGACTAGACTCCCACGAGCAGTACTTC,CAWSVFGLDSHEQYF
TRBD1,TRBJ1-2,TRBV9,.,TGTGCCAGCAGCGCAAACACAGGGGGAGGTGGCTACACCTTC,CASSANTGGGGYTF
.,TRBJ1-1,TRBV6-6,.,TGTGCCAGCAGACCTTTATCCGGAGCTGAAGCTTTCTTT,CASRPLSGAEAFF
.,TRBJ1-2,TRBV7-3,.,TGTGCCAGTGGAGGGGACTATGGCTACACCTTC,CASGGDYGYTF
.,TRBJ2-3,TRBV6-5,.,TGTGCCAGCAGTTACCAGGGGCGACGCACAGATACGCAGTATTTT,CASSYQGRRTDTQYF
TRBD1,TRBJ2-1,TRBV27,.,TGTGCCAGCAGCTTCGACAGGGTTGATGACAATGAGCAGTTCTTC,CASSFDRVDDNEQFF
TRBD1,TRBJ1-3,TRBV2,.,TGTGCCAGCATAGGGACAGGGAGAAACACCATATATTTT,CASIGTGRNTIYF
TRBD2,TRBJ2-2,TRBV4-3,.,TGCGCCAGCAGCCGCCTAACGGGACTAGCGGGGGTCAGGGAGTACACCGGGGAGCTGTTTTTT,CASSRLTGLAGVREYTGELFF
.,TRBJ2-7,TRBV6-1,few,TGTGCCAGCAGTCGGGACACTCGAGGCTACGAGCAGTACTTC,CASSRDTRGYEQYF
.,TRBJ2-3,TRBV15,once,TGTGCCACCAGCACAGGATTCGTGCAGTATTTT,CATSTGFVQYF
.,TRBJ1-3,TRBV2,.,TGTGCCAGCAGTGATTGGGCCTCACTCTCTGGAAACACCATATATTTT,CASSDWASLSGNTIYF
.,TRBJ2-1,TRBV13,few,TGTGCCAGCAGCCCCAGGGGGGATTATGGCAATGAGCAGTTCTTC,CASSPRGDYGNEQFF
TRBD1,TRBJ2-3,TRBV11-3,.,TGTGCCAGCAGCTACAGGGGATACACAGATACGCAGTATTTT,CASSYRGYTDTQYF
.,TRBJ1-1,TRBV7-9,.,TGTGCCAGCAGCTTATTGGGGAGAACTGAAGCTTTCTTT,CASSLLGRTEAFF
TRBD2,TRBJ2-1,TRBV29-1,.,TGCAGCGCTGACCGGACTAGCGGGCCACGCAAACAGTTCTTC,CSADRTSGPRKQFF
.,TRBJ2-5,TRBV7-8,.,TGTGCCAGCAGCCCCACTAGGGTCCAAGAGACCCAGTACTTC,CASSPTRVQETQYF
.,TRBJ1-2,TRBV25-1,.,TGTGCCAGCAGTGAATTAAACAAATCTAACTATGGCTACACCTTC,CASSELNKSNYGYTF
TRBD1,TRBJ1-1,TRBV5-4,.,TGTGCCAGCAGCTTGGTGGACAGGGGGGAAACTGAAGCTTTCTTT,CASSLVDRGETEAFF
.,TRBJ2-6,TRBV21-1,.,TGTGCCAGATTAACGAGGGACAGGGAAAGTGGGGCCAACGTCCTGACTTTC,CARLTRDRESGANVLTF
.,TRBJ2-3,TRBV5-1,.,TGCGCCAGCAGCTTAGTTGGGGGCAGCACAGATACGCAGTATTTT,CASSLVGGSTDTQYF
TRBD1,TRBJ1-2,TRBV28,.,TGTGCCAGCAGTTTCCAGGGGGGATATGGCTACACCTTC,CASSFQGGYGYTF
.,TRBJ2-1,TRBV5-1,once,TGCGCCAGCAGAGTTCCCCCAGGGGGGCCCTACAATGAGCAGTTCTTC,CASRVPPGGPYNEQFF
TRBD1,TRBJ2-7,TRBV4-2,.,TGTGCCAGCAGCCAAGGGCCCGGGACAGGGATCTACGAGCAGTACTTC,CASSQGPGTGIYEQYF
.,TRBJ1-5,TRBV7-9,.,TGTGCCAGCAGCTCTACAGGGAGCAATCAGCCCCAGCATTTT,CASSSTGSNQPQHF
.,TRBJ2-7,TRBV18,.,TGTGCCAGCTCACCACCCGCCAGGGGCACCTACGAGCAGTACTTC,CASSPPARGTYEQYF
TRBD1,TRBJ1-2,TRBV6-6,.,TGTGCCAGCAGTTCGACAGGGACTCTCTATGGCTACACCTTC,CASSSTGTLYGYTF
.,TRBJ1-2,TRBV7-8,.,TGTGCCAGCAGCTTAGTGGGTCGAGGGATTCAAGGCGGCTACACCTTC,CASSLVGRGIQGGYTF
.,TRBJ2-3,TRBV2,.,TGTGCCAGCAGTGACCAGATCACAGATACGCAGTATTTT,CASSDQITDTQYF
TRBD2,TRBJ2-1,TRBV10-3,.,TGTGCCATCAGTGCGATCATACTAGCGGGGAGAAACAATGAGCAGTTCTTC,CAISAIILAGRNNEQFF
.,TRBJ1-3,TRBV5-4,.,TGTGCCAGCAGCAACCCGTTGGGAGGAAGTACTGGGAACACCATATATTTT,CASSNPLGGSTGNTIYF
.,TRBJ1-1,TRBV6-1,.,TGTGCCAGCAACACGAACACTGAAGCTTTCTTT,CASNTNTEAFF
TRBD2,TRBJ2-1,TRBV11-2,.,TGTGCCAGCAGCCCCCGGGTAGCGGGAGCCTACAATGAGCAGTTCTTC,CASSPRVAGAYNEQFF
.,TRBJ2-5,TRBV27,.,TGTGCCAGCAGAAGATTTTGTCCCCCAGGAGGGGAGGAAGGGTGGGAAGAGACCCAGTACTTC,CASRRFCPPGGEEGWEETQYF
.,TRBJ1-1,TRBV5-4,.,TGTGCCAGCAGCGGTGGACATCTCCTTAACACTGAAGCTTTCTTT,CASSGGHLLNTEAFF
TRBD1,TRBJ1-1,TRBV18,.,TGTGCCAGCTCACCTCGACAGGGGCGTATGACTGAAGCTTTCTTT,CASSPRQGRMTEAFF
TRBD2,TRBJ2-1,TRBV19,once,TGTGCCAGTAGTATAGAGCTAGCGGGACCTAATGAGCAGTTCTTC,CASSIELAGPNEQFF
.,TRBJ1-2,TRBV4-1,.,TGCGCCAGCAGCCCGCGGGACAACTATGGCTACACCTTC,CASSPRDNYGYTF
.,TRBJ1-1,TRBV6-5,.,TGTGCCAGCAGTCAACAGGGAAGGGTTACTGAAGCTTTCTTT,CASSQQGRVTEAFF